This T cell receptor beta chain was sequenced in a study of T-cell reconstitution after alpha-beta-depleted transplantation in children. Study-wide results and caveats: Counts and diversity of T cells one year after transplant came mostly from newly produced T cells. The high TCRbeta diversity at day 60 in some patients came from surviving recipient T cells and thymic progenitors. By about two months after transplant, alpha-beta T cells reportedly arose from several hundred graft clones that had expanded.

This CDR3 is built from 12 residues. V was pared by 4 bases and J by 4 bases, with 8 bases between. Germline V gives CDR1 SQVTM, CDR2 ANQGSEA. Using unique molecular identifiers, the investigators prepared the TCRbeta library. TCRdb called the PCR reads again in MiXCR, with one record for every CDR3 protein. The sample includes around 800,000 distinct CDR3 sequences, around 17% of them seen just once. This clonotype was seen only a few times. What it binds is not known. The chain is built from TRBV29-1 and TRBJ2-1; D perhaps matches TRBD2 (5 bases). The sequence came from a male patient younger than 18 who had a stem cell transplant for acute lymphoblastic leukemia, so the T cells may come from the graft donor. This specimen was PBMCs, mostly from graft donor cells, taken 360 days after TCRalphabeta/CD19-depleted stem cell transplant. CDR3 sequence reads: CSVGRVYNEQFF. In nucleotides, the CDR3 is TGCAGCGTTGGGCGGGTATACAATGAGCAGTTCTTC.